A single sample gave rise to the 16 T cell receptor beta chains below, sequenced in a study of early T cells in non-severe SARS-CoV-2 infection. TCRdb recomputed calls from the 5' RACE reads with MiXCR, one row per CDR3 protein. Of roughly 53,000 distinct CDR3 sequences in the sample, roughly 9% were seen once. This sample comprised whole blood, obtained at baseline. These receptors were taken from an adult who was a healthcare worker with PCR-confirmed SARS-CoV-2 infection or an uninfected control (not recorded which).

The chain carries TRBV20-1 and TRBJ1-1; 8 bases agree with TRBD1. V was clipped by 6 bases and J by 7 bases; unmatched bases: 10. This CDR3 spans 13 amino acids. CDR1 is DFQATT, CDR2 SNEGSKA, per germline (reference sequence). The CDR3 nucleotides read TGCAGTGCCACCTCCGGACAGGGCGATGAAGCTTTCTTT. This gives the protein CSATSGQGDEAFF.

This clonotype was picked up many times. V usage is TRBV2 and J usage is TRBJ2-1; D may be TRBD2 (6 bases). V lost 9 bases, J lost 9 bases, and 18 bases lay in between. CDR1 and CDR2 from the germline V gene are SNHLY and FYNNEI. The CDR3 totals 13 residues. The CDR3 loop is CASFSGPGAEQFF. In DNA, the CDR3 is TGTGCCAGTTTCAGCGGGCCGGGTGCTGAGCAGTTCTTC.

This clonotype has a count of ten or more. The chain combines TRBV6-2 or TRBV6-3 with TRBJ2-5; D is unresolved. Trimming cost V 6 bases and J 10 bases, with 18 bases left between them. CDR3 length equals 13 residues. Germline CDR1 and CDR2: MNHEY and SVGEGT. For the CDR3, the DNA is TGTGCCAGCAGCCGTCAAGGAAGCGCGGACCAGTACTTC. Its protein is CASSRQGSADQYF.

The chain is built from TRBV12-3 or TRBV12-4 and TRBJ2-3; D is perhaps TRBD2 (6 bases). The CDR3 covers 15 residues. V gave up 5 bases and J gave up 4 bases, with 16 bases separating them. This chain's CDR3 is CASSKGGGTPDTQYF. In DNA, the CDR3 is TGTGCCAGCAGTAAGGGAGGAGGAACCCCAGATACGCAGTATTTT.

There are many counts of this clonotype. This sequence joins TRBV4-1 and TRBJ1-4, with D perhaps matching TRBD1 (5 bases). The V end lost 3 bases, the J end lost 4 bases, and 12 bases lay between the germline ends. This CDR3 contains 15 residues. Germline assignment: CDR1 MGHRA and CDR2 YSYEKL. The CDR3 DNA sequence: TGCGCCAGCAGCCAGGGAGGAGGGGTTAATGAAAAACTGTTTTTT. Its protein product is CASSQGGGVNEKLFF.

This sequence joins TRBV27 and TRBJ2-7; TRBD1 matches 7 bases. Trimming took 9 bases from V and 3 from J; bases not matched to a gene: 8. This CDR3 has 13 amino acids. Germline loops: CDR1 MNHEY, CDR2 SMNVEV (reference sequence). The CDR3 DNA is TGTGCCAGTCGACAGGGAAATGGCTACGAGCAGTACTTC. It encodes CASRQGNGYEQYF.

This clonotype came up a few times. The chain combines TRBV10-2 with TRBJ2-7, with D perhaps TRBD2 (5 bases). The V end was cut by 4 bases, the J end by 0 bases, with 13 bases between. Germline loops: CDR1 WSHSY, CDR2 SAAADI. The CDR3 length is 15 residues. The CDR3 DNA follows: TGCGCCAGCAGTGCGGAGCGGATTAGCTCCTACGAGCAGTACTTC. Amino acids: CASSAERISSYEQYF.

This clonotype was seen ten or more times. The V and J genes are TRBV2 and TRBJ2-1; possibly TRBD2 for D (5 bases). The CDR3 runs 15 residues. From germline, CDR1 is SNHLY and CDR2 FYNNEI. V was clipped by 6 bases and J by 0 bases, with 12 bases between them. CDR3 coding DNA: TGTGCCAGCAGGCCCACTAGAGGCTCCTACAATGAGCAGTTCTTC. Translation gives CASRPTRGSYNEQFF.

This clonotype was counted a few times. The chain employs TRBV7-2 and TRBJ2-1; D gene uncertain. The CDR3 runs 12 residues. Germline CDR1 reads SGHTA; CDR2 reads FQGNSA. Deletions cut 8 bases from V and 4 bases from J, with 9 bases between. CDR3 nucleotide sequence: TGTGCCAGCGGGCCCCGGTACAATGAGCAGTTCTTC. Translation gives CASGPRYNEQFF.

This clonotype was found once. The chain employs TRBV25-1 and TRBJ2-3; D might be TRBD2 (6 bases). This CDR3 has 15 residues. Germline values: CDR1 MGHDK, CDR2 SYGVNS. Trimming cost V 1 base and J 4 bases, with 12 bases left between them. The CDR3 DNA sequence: TGTGCCAGCAGTGAATTCGGAGGGTCGGCAGATACGCAGTATTTT. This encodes CASSEFGGSADTQYF.

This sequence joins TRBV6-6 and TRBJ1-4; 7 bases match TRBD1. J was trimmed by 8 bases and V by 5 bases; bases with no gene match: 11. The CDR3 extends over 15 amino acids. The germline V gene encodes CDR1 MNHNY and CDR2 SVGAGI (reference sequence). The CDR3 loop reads CASSTRQGVEEKLFF. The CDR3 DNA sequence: TGTGCCAGCAGTACCCGACAGGGCGTAGAGGAAAAACTGTTTTTT.

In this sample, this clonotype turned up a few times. Written as DNA, the CDR3 is TGTGCCAGCAGCGTAGGGGCCGGAGCCTACGAGCAGTACTTC. This translates into CASSVGAGAYEQYF. The rearrangement joins TRBV9 to TRBJ2-7; no firm D call. This CDR3 region has 14 residues. CDR1 and CDR2 from the germline V gene are SGDLS and YYNGEE. V was pared by 0 bases and J by 2 bases, with 9 bases between. Filled out from reference TRBV9 and TRBJ2-7, the complete variable domain reads DSGVTQTPKHLITATGQRVTLRCSPRSGDLSVYWYQQSLDQGLQFLIQYYNGEERAKGNILERFSAQQFPDLHSELNLSSLELGDSALYFCASSVGAGAYEQYFGPGTRLTVT.

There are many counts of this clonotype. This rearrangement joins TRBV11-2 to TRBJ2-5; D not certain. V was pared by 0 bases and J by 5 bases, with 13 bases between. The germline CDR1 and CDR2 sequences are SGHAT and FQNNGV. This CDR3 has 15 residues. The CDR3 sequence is CASSLDARAAETQYF. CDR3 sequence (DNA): TGTGCCAGCAGCTTAGATGCCCGCGCAGCCGAGACCCAGTACTTC. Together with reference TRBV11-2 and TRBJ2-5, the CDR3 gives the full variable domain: EAGVAQSPRYKIIEKRQSVAFWCNPISGHATLYWYQQILGQGPKLLIQFQNNGVVDDSQLPKDRFSAERLKGVDSTLKIQPAKLEDSAVYLCASSLDARAAETQYFGPGTRLLVL.

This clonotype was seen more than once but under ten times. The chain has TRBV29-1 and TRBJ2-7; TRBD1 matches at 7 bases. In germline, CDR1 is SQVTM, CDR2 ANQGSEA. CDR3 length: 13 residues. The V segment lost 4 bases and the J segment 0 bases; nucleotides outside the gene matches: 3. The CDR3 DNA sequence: TGCAGCGTTGCGACAGGGAGCTCCTACGAGCAGTACTTC. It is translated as CSVATGSSYEQYF.

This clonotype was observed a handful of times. This chain's CDR3 is CSVDLYTF. CDR3 DNA: TGCAGCGTTGATCTCTACACCTTC. The chain uses TRBV29-1 and TRBJ1-2; D unclear. This CDR3 is built from 8 residues. Per the germline V gene, CDR1 is SQVTM and CDR2 is ANQGSEA. Trimming took 3 bases from V and 10 from J, leaving 3 bases between them.

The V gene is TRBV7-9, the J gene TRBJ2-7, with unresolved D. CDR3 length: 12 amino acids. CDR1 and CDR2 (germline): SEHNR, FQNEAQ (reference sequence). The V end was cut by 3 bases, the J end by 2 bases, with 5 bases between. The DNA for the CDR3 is TGTGCCAGCAGCTTCGGTGCCTACGAGCAGTACTTC. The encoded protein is CASSFGAYEQYF.